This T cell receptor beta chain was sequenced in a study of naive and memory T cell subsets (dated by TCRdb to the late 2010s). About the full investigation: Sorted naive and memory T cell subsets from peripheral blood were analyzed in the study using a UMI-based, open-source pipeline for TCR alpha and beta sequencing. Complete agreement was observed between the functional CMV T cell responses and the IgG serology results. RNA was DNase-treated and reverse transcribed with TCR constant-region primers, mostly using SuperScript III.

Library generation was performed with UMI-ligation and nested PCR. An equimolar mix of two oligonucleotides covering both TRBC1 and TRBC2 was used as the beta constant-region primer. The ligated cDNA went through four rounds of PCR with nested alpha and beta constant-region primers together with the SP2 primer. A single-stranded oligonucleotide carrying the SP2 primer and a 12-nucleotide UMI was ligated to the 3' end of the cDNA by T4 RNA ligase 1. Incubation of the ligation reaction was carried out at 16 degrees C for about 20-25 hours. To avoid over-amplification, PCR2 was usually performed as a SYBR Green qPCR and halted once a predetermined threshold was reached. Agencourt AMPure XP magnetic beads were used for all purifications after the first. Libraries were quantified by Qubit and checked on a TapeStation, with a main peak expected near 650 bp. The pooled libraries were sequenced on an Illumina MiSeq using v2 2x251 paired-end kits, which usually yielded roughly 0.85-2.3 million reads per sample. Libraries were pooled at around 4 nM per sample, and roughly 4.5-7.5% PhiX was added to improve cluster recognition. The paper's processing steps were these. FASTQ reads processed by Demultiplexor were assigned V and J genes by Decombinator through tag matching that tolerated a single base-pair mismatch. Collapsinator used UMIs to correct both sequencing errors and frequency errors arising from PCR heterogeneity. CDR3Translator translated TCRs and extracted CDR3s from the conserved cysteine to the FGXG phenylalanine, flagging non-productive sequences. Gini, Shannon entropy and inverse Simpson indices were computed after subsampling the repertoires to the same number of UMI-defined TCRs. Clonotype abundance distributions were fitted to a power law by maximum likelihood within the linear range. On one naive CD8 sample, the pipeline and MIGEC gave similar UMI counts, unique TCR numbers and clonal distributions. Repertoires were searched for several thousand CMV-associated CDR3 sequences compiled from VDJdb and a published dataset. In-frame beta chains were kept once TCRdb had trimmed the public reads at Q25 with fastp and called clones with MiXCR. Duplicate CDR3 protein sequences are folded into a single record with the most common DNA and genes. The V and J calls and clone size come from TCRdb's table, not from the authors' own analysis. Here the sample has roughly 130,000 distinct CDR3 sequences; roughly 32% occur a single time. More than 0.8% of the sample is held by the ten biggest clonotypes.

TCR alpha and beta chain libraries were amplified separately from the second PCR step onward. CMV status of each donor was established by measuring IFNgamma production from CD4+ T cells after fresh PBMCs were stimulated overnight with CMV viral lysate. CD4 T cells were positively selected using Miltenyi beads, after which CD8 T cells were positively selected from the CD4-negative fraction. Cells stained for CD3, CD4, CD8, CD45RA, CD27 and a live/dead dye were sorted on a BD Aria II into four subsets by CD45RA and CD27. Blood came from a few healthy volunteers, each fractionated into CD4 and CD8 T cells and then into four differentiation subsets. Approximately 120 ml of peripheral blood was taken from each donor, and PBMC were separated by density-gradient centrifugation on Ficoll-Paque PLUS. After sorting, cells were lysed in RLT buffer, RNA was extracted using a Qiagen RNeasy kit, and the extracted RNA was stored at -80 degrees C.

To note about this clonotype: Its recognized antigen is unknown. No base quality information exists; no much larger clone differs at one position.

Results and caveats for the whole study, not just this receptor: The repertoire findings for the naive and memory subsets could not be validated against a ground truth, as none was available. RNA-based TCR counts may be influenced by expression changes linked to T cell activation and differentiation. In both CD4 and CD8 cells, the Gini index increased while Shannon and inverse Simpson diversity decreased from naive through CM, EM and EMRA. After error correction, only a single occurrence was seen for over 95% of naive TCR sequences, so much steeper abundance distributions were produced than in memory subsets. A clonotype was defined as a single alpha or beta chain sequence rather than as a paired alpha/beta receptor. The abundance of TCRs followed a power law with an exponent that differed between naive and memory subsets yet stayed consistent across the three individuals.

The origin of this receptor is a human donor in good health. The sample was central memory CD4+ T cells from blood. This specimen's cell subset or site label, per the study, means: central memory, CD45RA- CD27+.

CDR3 region: CSARTAEGGYTQYF. The DNA is TGCAGTGCTAGGACAGCGGAGGGGGGGTATACGCAGTATTTT. The rearrangement combines TRBV20-1 with TRBJ2-3; possibly the D gene is TRBD2, per 7 matching bases. From the cysteine through the phenylalanine, the CDR3 covers 14 amino acids. Solely the CDR3 DNA is kept, with 42 bases framed from the first base. CDR1 DFQATT and CDR2 SNEGSKA are derived from the germline V gene (reference sequence). At the junction V is shortened by 3 bases and J by 7 bases, with 17 bases in between.